Below are 27 T cell receptor beta chains sequenced from a single sample in a study of shared clonotypes between healthy human individuals. Sequenced by immunoSEQ multiplex PCR; TCRdb stores in-frame clones only, minus some. Of roughly 500,000 clones listed, 70% to 80% are singletons. Sequences were obtained from PBMCs. Source of these receptors: a woman aged 40 to 49 in good health. Some clones in this sample may be carry-over from other donors' samples.

The chain employs TRBV2 and TRBJ1-5; possibly TRBD1 for D (5 bases). Trimming took off 6 bases at V and 6 bases at J, with 15 bases between the two ends. CDR3 size: 14 residues. Per germline, CDR1 SNHLY and CDR2 FYNNEI. In DNA, the CDR3 is TGTGCCAGCAGGCACACGGGGGAGGGTCAGCCCCAGCATTTT. The encoded protein is CASRHTGEGQPQHF.

The chain recombines TRBV27 with TRBJ2-7; 10 nucleotides agree with TRBD1. Trimming removed 4 bases from V and 3 bases from J; junction bases left unmatched: 6. The CDR3 loop spans 15 amino acids. The germline gives CDR1 MNHEY, CDR2 SMNVEV (reference sequence). As DNA, the CDR3 is TGTGCCAGCAGTTCACCCGGACAGGGGGACTACGAGCAGTACTTC. Amino acids: CASSSPGQGDYEQYF.

J is TRBJ1-2 and V is TRBV28, with D perhaps TRBD1 (5 bases). Trimming left V 8 bases short and J 2 bases short, with 9 bases between. CDR3 size: 12 residues. Germline lookup yields CDR1 MDHEN and CDR2 SYDVKM. CDR3 DNA: TGTGCCAGCGAGGGGACCAACTATGGCTACACCTTC. Its protein product is CASEGTNYGYTF.

The chain couples TRBV10-3 to TRBJ2-5; 9 positions agree with TRBD2. Germline CDR1 is ENHRY and CDR2 is SYGVKD. This CDR3 comprises 12 residues. Germline trimming cut 6 bases from V and 4 bases from J; bases unmatched to any gene: 0. The CDR3 DNA is TGTGCCATCAGGACTAGCGGAGAGACCCAGTACTTC. It yields the protein CAIRTSGETQYF.

This clone showed up just once. This rearrangement joins TRBV5-1 to TRBJ2-7, with TRBD2 matching over 7 bases. The ends lost 4 bases at V and 5 bases at J; junction bases unmatched: 12. The germline V gene has CDR1 SGHRS and CDR2 YFSETQ. The CDR3 loop spans 15 amino acids. The CDR3 loop is CASSRPSGDSDEQYF. Written as DNA, the CDR3 is TGCGCCAGCAGCCGTCCCAGCGGGGATTCGGACGAGCAGTACTTC. Complete variable domain (other parts from reference TRBV5-1 and TRBJ2-7): KAGVTQTPRYLIKTRGQQVTLSCSPISGHRSVSWYQQTPGQGLQFLFEYFSETQRNKGNFPGRFSGRQFSNSRSEMNVSTLELGDSALYLCASSRPSGDSDEQYFGPGTRLTVT.

The chain joins TRBV7-8 to TRBJ2-5; TRBD1 matches 9 bases. Germline CDR1 and CDR2: SGHVS and FQNEAQ. Unmatched junction bases numbered 2, after V lost 4 bases and J lost 5 bases. The CDR3 extends over 13 amino acids. The CDR3 loop reads CASSSTGGETQYF. CDR3 DNA sequence: TGTGCCAGCAGCTCGACAGGGGGGGAGACCCAGTACTTC.

V usage is TRBV10-3 and J usage is TRBJ2-7; 10 nucleotides align to TRBD1. Germline CDR1 ENHRY, CDR2 SYGVKD. The CDR3 has 15 residues. V shed 2 bases and J 0 bases; nucleotides not matched to a gene: 1. CDR3 loop: CAISEGDRGSYEQYF. CDR3 DNA: TGTGCCATCAGTGAGGGGGACAGGGGCTCCTACGAGCAGTACTTC.

J is TRBJ2-3 and V is TRBV7-3; unclear D gene. V shed 4 bases and J shed 1 base, with 9 bases lying between them. Germline CDR1 and CDR2: SGHTA and FQGTGA. This CDR3 has 14 residues. DNA of the CDR3: TGTGCCAGCAGCTCCAGACGGGGCACAGATACGCAGTATTTT. Translated: CASSSRRGTDTQYF.

The V and J genes are TRBV6-4 and TRBJ1-1; D perhaps matches TRBD1 (5 bases). The CDR3 has 14 amino acids. V lost 7 bases to trimming and J lost 4 bases, with 16 bases between them. From germline, CDR1 is MRHNA and CDR2 SNTAGT. This CDR3 is CASKEEGRGTEAFF. The CDR3 nucleotides read TGTGCCAGCAAAGAGGAGGGACGGGGCACTGAAGCTTTCTTT.

The chain has TRBV11-2 and TRBJ2-5, with 7 bases lining up with TRBD2. Germline V gene data show CDR1 as SGHAT and CDR2 as FQNNGV. The CDR3 consists of 14 residues. V shed 6 bases and J 4 bases; nucleotides not matched to a gene: 8. In DNA, the CDR3 is TGTGCCAGCAGGCCAGCGGGACGGGGAGAGACCCAGTACTTC. Translated: CASRPAGRGETQYF. The variable domain in full, with the rest retrieved from reference TRBV11-2 and TRBJ2-5, is EAGVAQSPRYKIIEKRQSVAFWCNPISGHATLYWYQQILGQGPKLLIQFQNNGVVDDSQLPKDRFSAERLKGVDSTLKIQPAKLEDSAVYLCASRPAGRGETQYFGPGTRLLVL.

This chain connects TRBV7-9 to TRBJ2-3, with TRBD2 identical over 8 bases. The CDR3 covers 14 residues. The junction had 4 bases not matched to a gene; V was cut back by 4 bases and J by 4 bases. Germline V gives CDR1 SEHNR, CDR2 FQNEAQ (reference sequence). The CDR3 loop is CASSSGLASDTQYF. In DNA form, the CDR3 reads TGTGCCAGCAGCTCCGGACTAGCCTCAGATACGCAGTATTTT.

The chain has TRBV14 and TRBJ2-2; D unclear. Trimming pared 2 bases from V and 5 bases from J, leaving 9 bases between. CDR1 is SGHDN and CDR2 is FVKESK in the germline V gene. CDR3 length equals 14 residues. The DNA of the CDR3 is TGTGCCAGCAGCCAATTGTGGTCAACCGGGGAGCTGTTTTTT. This encodes CASSQLWSTGELFF.

The rearrangement uses TRBV4-2 and TRBJ2-1, with TRBD2 identical over 8 bases. CDR1 is LGHNA and CDR2 is YNFKEQ in the germline V gene. With V trimmed by 3 bases and J by 0 bases, 13 bases remained unmatched. The CDR3 has 19 amino acids. In DNA form, the CDR3 reads TGTGCCAGCAGCCAGCGTAGCGGGACCTCCGGGGACTCCTACAATGAGCAGTTCTTC. Translated, it gives CASSQRSGTSGDSYNEQFF.

The J gene is TRBJ2-5, the V gene TRBV29-1; D is perhaps TRBD2 (6 bases). V was cut by 4 bases and J by 4 bases, with 16 bases left in between. The CDR3 extends over 14 amino acids. Germline V CDR1 and CDR2: SQVTM, ANQGSEA. DNA of the CDR3: TGCAGCGTTGGGGGGGTTGGCGGAGGAGAGACCCAGTACTTC. Translated: CSVGGVGGGETQYF.

The rearrangement links TRBV30 to TRBJ2-5; 13 bases are shared with TRBD2. This CDR3 has 16 residues. Germline values: CDR1 GTSNPN, CDR2 SVGIG (reference sequence). V was clipped by 4 bases and J by 4 bases; unmatched bases: 9. The CDR3 region has the DNA TGTGCCTGGAATTCCGGGACTAGCGGGATGGGAGAGACCCAGTACTTC. It codes for CAWNSGTSGMGETQYF.

This clone was seen only once. The chain recombines TRBV28 with TRBJ1-5; a weak D match, TRBD1 (6 bases). Between the trimmed V and J ends, which lost 1 base and 6 bases, there was a span of 22 bases. The CDR3 runs to 18 residues. Germline lookup yields CDR1 MDHEN and CDR2 SYDVKM. The CDR3, as DNA: TGTGCCAGCAGTTTATCGGGTTGGGGGCGCGTGGGGATTCAGCCCCAGCATTTT. Its translation: CASSLSGWGRVGIQPQHF.

CDR3: CASRPGARGNTIYF. The CDR3 bases are TGCGCCAGCAGGCCTGGGGCGCGGGGAAACACCATATATTTT. This chain connects TRBV5-1 to TRBJ1-3, with D maybe TRBD1 (5 bases). Per the germline V gene, CDR1 is SGHRS and CDR2 is YFSETQ. V gave up 5 bases and J gave up 4 bases, with 13 bases separating them. The CDR3 covers 14 residues.

The chain combines TRBV7-2 with TRBJ1-2, with no clear D. V gave up 5 bases and J gave up 5 bases, with 12 bases separating them. This CDR3 region has 13 residues. The germline CDR1 and CDR2 sequences are SGHTA and FQGNSA. CDR3 sequence: CASSPGWEYGYTF. CDR3 sequence (DNA): TGTGCCAGCAGCCCCGGGTGGGAATATGGCTACACCTTC. The full variable domain, rest sourced from reference TRBV7-2 and TRBJ1-2, is GAGVSQSPSNKVTEKGKDVELRCDPISGHTALYWYRQSLGQGLEFLIYFQGNSAPDKSGLPSDRFSAERTGGSVSTLTIQRTQQEDSAVYLCASSPGWEYGYTFGSGTRLTVV.

This chain connects TRBV2 to TRBJ2-2, with 10 bases identical to TRBD1. This CDR3 is built from 14 residues. The V segment lost 8 bases and the J segment 5 bases; nucleotides outside the gene matches: 5. CDR1 and CDR2 from the germline V gene are SNHLY and FYNNEI. The CDR3 DNA reads TGTGCCAGCGCGAGGACAGGGGGAACCGGGGAGCTGTTTTTT. It codes for CASARTGGTGELFF.

The CDR3, as DNA: TGTGCCAGCAGCTCCGGGTGGCCGGGCACCGGGGAGCTGTTTTTT. It yields the protein CASSSGWPGTGELFF. This rearrangement joins TRBV11-2 to TRBJ2-2, with no clear D. Germline V gene lookup returns CDR1 SGHAT and CDR2 FQNNGV. The CDR3 contains 15 residues. V was trimmed by 4 bases and J by 4 bases, leaving 13 bases between them.

This rearrangement joins TRBV29-1 to TRBJ2-7; TRBD1 matches 7 bases. Germline V CDR1 and CDR2: SQVTM, ANQGSEA. Trimming cost V 5 bases and J 2 bases; bases outside gene matches: 6. The length of the CDR3 is 13 residues. CDR3 protein: CSVTGTETYEQYF. The CDR3 DNA follows: TGCAGCGTTACCGGGACAGAGACCTACGAGCAGTACTTC.

In the case of this clone: With only one base between it and a far larger clone, this is likely a read error. The rearrangement joins TRBV13 to TRBJ1-1; TRBD1 matches at 7 bases. The CDR3 is made up of 13 amino acids. Germline V gene lookup returns CDR1 PRHDT and CDR2 FYEKMQ (reference sequence). The CDR3 loop reads CASSLVRGREVFF. Here the CDR3 DNA reads TGTGCCAGCAGCTTAGTTAGGGGGCGAGAAGTTTTCTTT. Full variable domain (missing parts from reference TRBV13 and TRBJ1-1): AAGVIQSPRHLIKEKRETATLKCYPIPRHDTVYWYQQGPGQDPQFLISFYEKMQSDKGSIPDRFSAQQFSDYHSELNMSSLELGDSALYFCASSLVRGREVFFGQGTRLTVV.

This clone was detected a few times. In DNA, the CDR3 is TGTGCCAGCGGTCGCGGACTCAATCAGCCCCAGCATTTT. It is translated as CASGRGLNQPQHF. This rearrangement joins TRBV6-1 to TRBJ1-5; D remains unclear. V was trimmed by 8 bases and J by 3 bases, leaving 11 bases between them. CDR3 length equals 13 residues. Germline-derived CDR1 and CDR2 are MNHNS and SASEGT.

The rearrangement links TRBV6-5 to TRBJ1-1; D might be TRBD1 (6 bases). Trimming stripped 2 bases from V and 2 bases from J, with 12 bases between. The CDR3 sequence is 15 residues long. Germline values: CDR1 MNHEY, CDR2 SVGAGI. The CDR3 spells CASSYDVGQNTEAFF. CDR3 coding DNA: TGTGCCAGCAGTTACGATGTGGGACAAAACACTGAAGCTTTCTTT.

Worth noting for this clone: The same CDR3 arises from other DNA sequences in this sample as well. This chain uses TRBV9 with TRBJ2-5, with D perhaps matching TRBD1 (5 bases). Trimming took 3 bases from V and 4 from J, leaving 16 bases between them. CDR1 is SGDLS and CDR2 is YYNGEE in the germline V gene. The CDR3 contains 15 residues. The CDR3 sequence is CASSAQGWGVETQYF. CDR3 DNA sequence: TGTGCCAGCAGCGCGCAGGGATGGGGTGTAGAGACCCAGTACTTC.

This clone has a single count. The chain has TRBV28 and TRBJ1-1; 8 bases align to TRBD1. This CDR3 has 14 residues. Germline V gene lookup returns CDR1 MDHEN and CDR2 SYDVKM. J lost 10 bases, V lost 5 bases, and 12 bases had no gene match. The DNA for the CDR3 is TGTGCCAGCAGTCGACAGGGGAGCGTGGTGGCAGCTTTCTTT. This sequence encodes CASSRQGSVVAAFF.

The V call is TRBV9, the J call TRBJ1-2, with D unresolved. The CDR3 is 16 residues long. V lost 0 bases, J lost 4 bases, and 16 bases lay in between. CDR1 and CDR2 from the germline V gene are SGDLS and YYNGEE. This chain's CDR3 is CASSVAARASSYGYTF. The CDR3 region has the DNA TGTGCCAGCAGCGTAGCCGCCCGGGCCAGCTCCTATGGCTACACCTTC. Full variable domain (rest looked up from reference TRBV9 and TRBJ1-2): DSGVTQTPKHLITATGQRVTLRCSPRSGDLSVYWYQQSLDQGLQFLIQYYNGEERAKGNILERFSAQQFPDLHSELNLSSLELGDSALYFCASSVAARASSYGYTFGSGTRLTVV.